This TCR beta chain was captured in a study of cytomegalovirus exposure and HLA in healthy donors. At the level of the study: Approximately 81% of around 400 genotyped donors fell in the Caucasian-associated ancestry cluster.

A multiplex PCR was run with 60 Vbeta primers and 13 Jbeta primers. The assay was immunoSEQ multiplex PCR, and TCRdb's table has in-frame clones only and misses some. This repertoire includes approximately 82,000 clones. For this clone: Antigen unknown.

Whole-study results and caveats: The study assumed roughly uniform donor sequencing depth for presence/absence analyses. Most of the TCR beta V segments (in an earlier analysis) were productive either about 87% or about 30% of the time.

At the time of sampling, donors were nominally healthy, though unrecorded immune exposures were likely. Looked up from germline, CDR1 is MNHEY and CDR2 is SVGAGI. The CDR3 runs 13 residues. The V gene lost 6 bases and the J gene lost 7 bases, with 16 bases spanning the gap. V usage is TRBV6-5 and J usage is TRBJ2-7, with D possibly TRBD2 on 6 matching bases. The sample taken for sequencing was PBMCs. This clonotype was sampled from a woman in her sixties or seventies in good health and CMV-seronegative. CDR3 region: CASRVLGGGEQYF. CDR3 DNA: TGTGCCAGCAGAGTCCTAGGTGGGGGGGAGCAGTACTTC.